The 7 T cell receptor beta chains in this list originate from one sample, sequenced in a study of blood T cell repertoires in COVID-19. Assay: immunoSEQ multiplex PCR; the TCRdb copy retains only in-frame clones and omits some. Here the sample spans around 60,000 clones, roughly four fifths being singletons. Sequencing input: peripheral blood. These receptors originate from a woman aged 80 or over with acute or convalescent COVID-19.

The chain uses TRBV7-2 and TRBJ2-1; 9 bases are a match to TRBD1. The CDR3 consists of 15 residues. Unmatched junction bases numbered 7, after V lost 3 bases and J lost 7 bases. In germline, CDR1 is SGHTA, CDR2 FQGNSA. The CDR3 nucleotides are TGTGCCAGCAGCTTTGGCGGGACAGGGTTGAATGAGCAGTTCTTC. Protein sequence: CASSFGGTGLNEQFF.

V is TRBV4-3 and J is TRBJ2-7; 8 nucleotides line up with TRBD1. The CDR3 runs 14 residues. CDR1 and CDR2 (germline): LGHNA, YSLEER. V lost 4 bases and J lost 2; bases outside the gene matches: 4. CDR3 nucleotide sequence: TGCGCCAGCAGCCTCCGACAGGGGCCCTACGAGCAGTACTTC. This encodes CASSLRQGPYEQYF.

The rearrangement links TRBV9 to TRBJ2-3; TRBD2 might be the D (6 bases). The CDR3 consists of 14 residues. The V gene's germline CDR1 is SGDLS and CDR2 YYNGEE. Trimming stripped 2 bases from V and 4 bases from J, with 11 bases between. The CDR3 region is CASSVNPGADTQYF. The CDR3 bases are TGTGCCAGCAGCGTGAACCCGGGGGCAGATACGCAGTATTTT.

The chain uses TRBV13 and TRBJ2-1; TRBD1 is a possible D gene (6 bases). The V gene's germline CDR1 is PRHDT and CDR2 FYEKMQ (reference sequence). Between the trimmed V and J ends, which lost 0 bases and 7 bases, there was a span of 10 bases. The CDR3 consists of 14 residues. The CDR3 reads CASSLGPGANEQFF. Here the CDR3 DNA reads TGTGCCAGCAGCTTAGGTCCAGGGGCGAATGAGCAGTTCTTC.

The chain links TRBV11-2 to TRBJ2-7, with TRBD1 matching 9 bases. CDR3 length: 17 amino acids. CDR1 and CDR2 (germline): SGHAT, FQNNGV. Trimming took 3 bases from V and 0 from J; bases not matched to a gene: 9. The chain's CDR3 is CASSFYSGTGPSYEQYF. CDR3 DNA sequence: TGTGCCAGCAGCTTTTATTCGGGGACAGGGCCCTCCTACGAGCAGTACTTC.

The gene calls are TRBV15 and TRBJ1-1, with D perhaps matching TRBD1 (6 bases). Trimming left V 6 bases short and J 3 bases short, with 11 bases between. The CDR3 totals 13 residues. Germline loops: CDR1 LNHNV, CDR2 YYDKDF (reference sequence). The CDR3 bases are TGTGCCACCAGTACTGAGGGGGACACTGAAGCTTTCTTT. Amino acids: CATSTEGDTEAFF. Full variable domain (remainder filled in from reference TRBV15 and TRBJ1-1): DAMVIQNPRYQVTQFGKPVTLSCSQTLNHNVMYWYQQKSSQAPKLLFHYYDKDFNNEADTPDNFQSRRPNTSFCFLDIRSPGLGDTAMYLCATSTEGDTEAFFGQGTRLTVV.

The chain links TRBV11-2 to TRBJ2-1, with TRBD2 matching 8 bases. CDR1 SGHAT and CDR2 FQNNGV come from the germline V gene. Germline trimming cut 3 bases from V and 4 bases from J; bases unmatched to any gene: 8. CDR3 length: 16 residues. In DNA, the CDR3 is TGTGCCAGCAGCTTCTTTGCGGGAGGCTTATACAATGAGCAGTTCTTC. It yields the protein CASSFFAGGLYNEQFF.